This T cell receptor beta chain was found in a study of blood T cells in healthy people across ages. Study results and limitations: Strong correlation linked observed beta diversity and percent naive T cells.

As concerns this clonotype: Its target is unknown.

The V gene's germline CDR1 is LGHNA and CDR2 YSLEER. Deletions cut 0 bases from V and 6 bases from J, with 11 bases between. This CDR3 contains 14 residues. With a J-beta primer mix and a sample-barcoded 5' primer, a second PCR ran about 7 to 11 cycles. The authors tagged each cDNA molecule using a template-switch adaptor with 12 random nucleotides. CDR3-containing paired-end reads numbering at least 2.5 million came from each sample. TCRdb re-called the 5' RACE reads with MiXCR, one entry per CDR3 protein. The sample has 1,500,000 or so distinct CDR3 sequences, around 59% seen once. Material for sequencing was blood. The genes are TRBV4-3 and TRBJ1-2; D unclear. The receptor comes from a man younger than 35 in good health. The CDR3 DNA reads TGCGCCAGCAGCCAAGAGGTGTCCGCCGATGGCTACACCTTC. Translating gives CASSQEVSADGYTF.